This TCR beta chain is drawn from a study of blood T cell repertoires in COVID-19. The overall study: Some COVID-19 samples were acute and others convalescent; all came from the United States, Italy and Spain.

This table comes from immunoSEQ multiplex PCR, and its TCRdb copy is limited to in-frame clones, with some not included. This sample yields a few hundred thousand clones, of which roughly 90% are seen a single time; around 4.5% belongs to the top ten. Participant age was roughly 18 to 90 years, and participants resided in fewer than 30 US areas. CDR3 length: 17 amino acids. With V trimmed by 3 bases and J by 0 bases, 10 bases remained unmatched. Germline CDR1 SGHRS, CDR2 YFSETQ. The clonotype originates from a woman younger than 35 with acute COVID-19. The chain has TRBV5-1 and TRBJ1-1; 8 bases align to TRBD1. The sequenced sample was PBMCs or T cells enriched from blood (not recorded which). The CDR3 spells CASSYDPMTGVNTEAFF. CDR3 nucleotides: TGCGCCAGCAGCTACGACCCCATGACAGGGGTGAACACTGAAGCTTTCTTT.